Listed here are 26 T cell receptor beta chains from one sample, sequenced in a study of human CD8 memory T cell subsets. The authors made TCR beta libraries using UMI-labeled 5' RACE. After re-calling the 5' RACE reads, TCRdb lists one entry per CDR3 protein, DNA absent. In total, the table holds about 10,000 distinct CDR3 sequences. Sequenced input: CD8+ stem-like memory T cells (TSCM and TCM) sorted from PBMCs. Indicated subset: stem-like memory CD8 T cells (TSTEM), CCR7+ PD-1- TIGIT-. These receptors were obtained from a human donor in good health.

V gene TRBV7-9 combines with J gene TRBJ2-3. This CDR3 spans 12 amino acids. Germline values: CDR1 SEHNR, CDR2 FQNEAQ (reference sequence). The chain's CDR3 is CASSQGPDTQYF.

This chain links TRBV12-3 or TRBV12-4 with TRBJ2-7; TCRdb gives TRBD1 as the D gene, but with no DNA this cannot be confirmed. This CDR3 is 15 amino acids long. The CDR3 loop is CASSSAGVRTYEQYF.

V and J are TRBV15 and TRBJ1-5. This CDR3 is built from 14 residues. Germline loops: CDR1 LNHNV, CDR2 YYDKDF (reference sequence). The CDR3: CATSRDRSGQPQHF.

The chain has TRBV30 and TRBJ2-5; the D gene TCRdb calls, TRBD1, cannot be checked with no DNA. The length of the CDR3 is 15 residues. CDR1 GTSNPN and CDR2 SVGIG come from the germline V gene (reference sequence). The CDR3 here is CAWSPLGGGEETQYF.

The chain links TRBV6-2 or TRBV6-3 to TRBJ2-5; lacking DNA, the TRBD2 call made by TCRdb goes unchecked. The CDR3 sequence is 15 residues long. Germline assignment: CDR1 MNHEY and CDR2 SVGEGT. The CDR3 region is CASTKGGLSRETQYF.

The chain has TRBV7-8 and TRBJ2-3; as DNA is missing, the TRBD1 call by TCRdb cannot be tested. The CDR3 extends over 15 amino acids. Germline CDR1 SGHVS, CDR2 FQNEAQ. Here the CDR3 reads CAIANPGQGTDTQYF.

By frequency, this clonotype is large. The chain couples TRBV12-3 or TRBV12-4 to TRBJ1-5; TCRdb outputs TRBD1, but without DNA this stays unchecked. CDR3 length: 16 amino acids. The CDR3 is CASSFTGFKGNQPQHF.

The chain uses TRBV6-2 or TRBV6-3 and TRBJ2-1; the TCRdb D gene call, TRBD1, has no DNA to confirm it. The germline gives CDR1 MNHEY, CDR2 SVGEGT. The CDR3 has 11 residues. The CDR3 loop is CASSYGTEQFF.

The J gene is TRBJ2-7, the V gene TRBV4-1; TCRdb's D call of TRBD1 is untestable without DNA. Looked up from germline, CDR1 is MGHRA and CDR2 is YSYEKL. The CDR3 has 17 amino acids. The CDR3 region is CASSRPVRGASSYEQYF.

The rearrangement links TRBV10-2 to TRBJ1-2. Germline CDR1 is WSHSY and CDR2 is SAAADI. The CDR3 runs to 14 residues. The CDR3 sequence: CASRRAETYGGYTF.

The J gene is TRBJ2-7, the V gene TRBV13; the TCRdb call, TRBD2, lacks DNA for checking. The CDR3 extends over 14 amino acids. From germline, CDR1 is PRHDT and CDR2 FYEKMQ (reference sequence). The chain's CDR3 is CASSRTGRDYEQYF.

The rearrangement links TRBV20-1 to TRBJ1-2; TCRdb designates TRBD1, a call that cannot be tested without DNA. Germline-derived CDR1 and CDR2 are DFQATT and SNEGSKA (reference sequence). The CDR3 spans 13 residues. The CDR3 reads CSARDGGNYGYTF.

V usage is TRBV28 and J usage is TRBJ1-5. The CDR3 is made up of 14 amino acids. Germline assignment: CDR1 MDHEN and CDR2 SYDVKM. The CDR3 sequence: CASATGRINQPQHF.

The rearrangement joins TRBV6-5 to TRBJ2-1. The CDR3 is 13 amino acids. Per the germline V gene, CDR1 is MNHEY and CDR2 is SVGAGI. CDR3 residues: CASSYSRGVEQFF.

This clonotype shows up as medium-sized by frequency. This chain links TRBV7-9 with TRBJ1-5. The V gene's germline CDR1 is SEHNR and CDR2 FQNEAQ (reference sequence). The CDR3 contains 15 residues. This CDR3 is CASSPPLEGTQPQHF.

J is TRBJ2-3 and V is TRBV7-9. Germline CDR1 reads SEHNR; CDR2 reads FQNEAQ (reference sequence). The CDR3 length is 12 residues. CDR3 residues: CASSLAVDTQYF.

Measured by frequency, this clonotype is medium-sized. The CDR3 protein is CASVANTGELFF. The V call is TRBV7-3, the J call TRBJ2-2. CDR1 and CDR2 from the germline V gene are SGHTA and FQGTGA. CDR3 length equals 12 residues.

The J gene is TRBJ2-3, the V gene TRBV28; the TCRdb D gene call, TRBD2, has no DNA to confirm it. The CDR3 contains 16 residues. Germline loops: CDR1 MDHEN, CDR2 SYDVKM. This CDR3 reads CASSGLADDSTDTQYF.

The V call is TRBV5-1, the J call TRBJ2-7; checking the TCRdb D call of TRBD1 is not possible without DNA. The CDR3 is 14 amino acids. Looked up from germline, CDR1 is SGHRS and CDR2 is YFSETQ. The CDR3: CASSFLGANYEQYF.

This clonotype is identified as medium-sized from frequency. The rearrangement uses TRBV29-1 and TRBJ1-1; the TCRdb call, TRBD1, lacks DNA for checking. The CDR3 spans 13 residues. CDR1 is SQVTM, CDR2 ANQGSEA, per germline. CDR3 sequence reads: CSVNRGLDTEAFF.

The CDR3 here is CASSLGLRHSYNEQFF. The chain joins TRBV7-9 to TRBJ2-1. The CDR3 totals 16 residues. The germline gives CDR1 SEHNR, CDR2 FQNEAQ (reference sequence).

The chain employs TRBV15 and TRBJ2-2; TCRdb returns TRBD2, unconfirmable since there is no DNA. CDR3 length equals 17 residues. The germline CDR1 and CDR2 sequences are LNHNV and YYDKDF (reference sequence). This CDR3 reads CATSRDLLATNTGELFF.

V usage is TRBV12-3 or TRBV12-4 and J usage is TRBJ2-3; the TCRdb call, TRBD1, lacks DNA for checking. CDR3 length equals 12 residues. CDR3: CASNVGEDTQYF.

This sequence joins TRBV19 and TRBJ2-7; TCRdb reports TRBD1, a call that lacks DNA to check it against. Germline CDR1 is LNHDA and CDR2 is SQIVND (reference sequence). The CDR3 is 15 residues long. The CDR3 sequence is CASSLTDRGAYEQYF.

The CDR3 is CASSVGWTYEQYF. The rearrangement uses TRBV9 and TRBJ2-7. Germline loops: CDR1 SGDLS, CDR2 YYNGEE. This CDR3 has 13 residues.

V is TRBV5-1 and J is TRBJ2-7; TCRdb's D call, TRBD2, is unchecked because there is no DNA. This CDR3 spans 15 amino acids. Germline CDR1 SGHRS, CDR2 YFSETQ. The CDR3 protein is CASSLFPSETYEQYF.